The present entry profiles one T cell receptor beta chain with its context. It lacks a known antigen. The sample holds no much larger clone one base away, and base qualities are not on file. The data originate from a study of control samples from healthy donors and cancer patients (dated by TCRdb to 2019 to 2021). The method behind the library was the immunoSEQ multiplex PCR assay. As stored in TCRdb, this immuneACCESS dataset retains in-frame rearrangements with V and J assigned. A fraction of the clones does not appear; measured against another copy, unresolved V genes explain less than half of the discrepancy, and the remainder lacks a known reason. This sample holds approximately 170,000 clones; 80% to 90% were observed only once. The top ten hold approximately 4.9% of the sample. The TCR was taken from a woman in her twenties or thirties in good health. Sequenced material: blood.

The nucleotide sequence reads as follows: TGCGCCAGCAGTGAGATTCGAGCGGGAGGGCCTCGGGAGCAGTACTTC. Protein translation: CASSEIRAGGPREQYF. The chain links TRBV10-2 with TRBJ2-7; 10 nucleotides in the junction match TRBD2. The cysteine opens and the phenylalanine closes a CDR3 of 16 amino acids. Of the read, only the CDR3 DNA is kept; its 48 bases are in frame from base 1. At the junction V is shortened by 2 bases and J by 7 bases; bases outside the gene matches: 11. CDR1 is given as WSHSY and CDR2 as SAAADI, both from the germline V gene.